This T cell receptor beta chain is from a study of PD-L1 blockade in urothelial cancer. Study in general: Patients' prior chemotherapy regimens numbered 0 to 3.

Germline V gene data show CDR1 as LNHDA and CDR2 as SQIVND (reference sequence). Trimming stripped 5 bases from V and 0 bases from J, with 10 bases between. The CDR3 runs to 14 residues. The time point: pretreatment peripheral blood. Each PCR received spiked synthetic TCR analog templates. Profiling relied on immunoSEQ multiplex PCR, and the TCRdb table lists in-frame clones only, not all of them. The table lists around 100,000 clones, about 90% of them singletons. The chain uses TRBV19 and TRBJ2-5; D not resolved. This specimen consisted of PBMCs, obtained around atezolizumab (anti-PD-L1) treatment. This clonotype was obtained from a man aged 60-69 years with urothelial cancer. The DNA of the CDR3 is TGTGCCAGTAGTCCCCAGTTATACCAAGAGACCCAGTACTTC. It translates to CASSPQLYQETQYF.